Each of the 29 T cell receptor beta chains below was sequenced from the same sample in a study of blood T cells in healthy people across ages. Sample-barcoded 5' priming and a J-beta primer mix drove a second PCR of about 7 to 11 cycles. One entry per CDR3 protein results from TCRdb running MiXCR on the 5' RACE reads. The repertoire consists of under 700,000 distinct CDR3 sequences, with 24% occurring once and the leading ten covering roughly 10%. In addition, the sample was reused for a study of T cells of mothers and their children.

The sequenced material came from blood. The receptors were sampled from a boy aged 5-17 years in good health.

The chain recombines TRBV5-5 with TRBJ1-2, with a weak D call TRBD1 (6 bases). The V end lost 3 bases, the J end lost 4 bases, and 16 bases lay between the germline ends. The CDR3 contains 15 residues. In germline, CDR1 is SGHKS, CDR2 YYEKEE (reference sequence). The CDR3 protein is CASSSVAGQSYGYTF. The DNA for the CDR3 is TGTGCCAGCAGCTCGGTTGCAGGACAGAGCTATGGCTACACCTTC.

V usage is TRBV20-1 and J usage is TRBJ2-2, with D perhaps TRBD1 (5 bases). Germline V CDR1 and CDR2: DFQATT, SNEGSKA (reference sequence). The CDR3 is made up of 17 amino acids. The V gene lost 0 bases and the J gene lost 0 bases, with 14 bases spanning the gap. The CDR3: CSARDGKGPPNTGELFF. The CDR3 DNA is TGCAGTGCTAGAGATGGAAAGGGGCCACCGAACACCGGGGAGCTGTTTTTT.

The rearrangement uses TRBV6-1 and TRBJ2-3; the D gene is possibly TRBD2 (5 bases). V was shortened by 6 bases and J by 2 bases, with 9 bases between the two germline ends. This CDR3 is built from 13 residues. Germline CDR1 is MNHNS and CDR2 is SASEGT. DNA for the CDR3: TGTGCCAGCAGCCGGGAATCCACAGATACGCAGTATTTT. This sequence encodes CASSRESTDTQYF.

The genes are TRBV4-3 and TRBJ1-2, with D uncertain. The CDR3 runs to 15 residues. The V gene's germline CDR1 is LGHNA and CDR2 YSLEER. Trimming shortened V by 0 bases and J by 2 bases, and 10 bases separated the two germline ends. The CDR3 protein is CASSQEVSLNYGYTF. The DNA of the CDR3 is TGCGCCAGCAGCCAAGAGGTCAGCCTCAACTATGGCTACACCTTC.

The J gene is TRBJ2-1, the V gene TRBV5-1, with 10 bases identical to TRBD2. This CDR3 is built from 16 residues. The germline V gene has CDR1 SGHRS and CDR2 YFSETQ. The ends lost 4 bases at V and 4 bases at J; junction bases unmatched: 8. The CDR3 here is CASSISAGGLYNEQFF. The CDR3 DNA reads TGCGCCAGCAGCATATCAGCGGGGGGGTTGTACAATGAGCAGTTCTTC.

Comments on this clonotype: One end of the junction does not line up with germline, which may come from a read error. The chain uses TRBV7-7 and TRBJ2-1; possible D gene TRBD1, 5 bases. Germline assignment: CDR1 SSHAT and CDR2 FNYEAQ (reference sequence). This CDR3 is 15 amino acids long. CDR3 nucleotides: TGTGCTAGCAGCCCGGGCAGGGATTCCTACAATGAGCAGTTCTTC. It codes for CASSPGRDSYNEQFF.

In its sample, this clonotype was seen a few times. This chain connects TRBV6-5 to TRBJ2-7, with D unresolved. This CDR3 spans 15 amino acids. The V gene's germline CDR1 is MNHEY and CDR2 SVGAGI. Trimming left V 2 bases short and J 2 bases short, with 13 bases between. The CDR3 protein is CASSYRTAKPYEQYF. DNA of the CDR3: TGTGCCAGCAGTTACCGGACGGCCAAACCCTACGAGCAGTACTTC.

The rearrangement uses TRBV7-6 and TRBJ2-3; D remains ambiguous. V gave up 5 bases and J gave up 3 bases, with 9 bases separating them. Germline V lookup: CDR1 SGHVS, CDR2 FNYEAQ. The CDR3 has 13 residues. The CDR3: CASSRLRTDTQYF. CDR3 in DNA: TGTGCCAGCAGCCGATTGCGAACAGATACGCAGTATTTT. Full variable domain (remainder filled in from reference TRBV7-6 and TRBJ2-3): GAGVSQSPRYKVTKRGQDVALRCDPISGHVSLYWYRQALGQGPEFLTYFNYEAQQDKSGLPNDRFSAERPEGSISTLTIQRTEQRDSAMYRCASSRLRTDTQYFGPGTRLTVL.

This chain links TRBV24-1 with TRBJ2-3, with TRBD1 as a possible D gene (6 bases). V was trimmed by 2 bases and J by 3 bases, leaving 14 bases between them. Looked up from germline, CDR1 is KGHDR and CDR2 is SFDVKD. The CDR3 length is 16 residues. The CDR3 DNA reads TGTGCCACCAGTGATTCTCCACAGGGTTGGACAGATACGCAGTATTTT. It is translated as CATSDSPQGWTDTQYF.

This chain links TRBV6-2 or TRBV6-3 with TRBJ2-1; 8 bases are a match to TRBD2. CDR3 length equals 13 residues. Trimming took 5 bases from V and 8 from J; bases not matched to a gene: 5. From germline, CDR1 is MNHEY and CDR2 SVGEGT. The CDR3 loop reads CASSTGLVDEQFF. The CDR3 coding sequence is TGTGCCAGCAGTACGGGACTAGTCGATGAGCAGTTCTTC.

The CDR3 region is CSAPTPRGRSSYEQYF. The DNA of the CDR3 is TGCAGTGCCCCGACCCCCAGGGGGCGCAGCTCCTACGAGCAGTACTTC. V gene TRBV20-1 combines with J gene TRBJ2-7, with TRBD1 matching over 8 bases. The germline gives CDR1 DFQATT, CDR2 SNEGSKA (reference sequence). CDR3 size: 16 residues. V shed 6 bases, J shed 0 bases, and the junction held 13 bases outside the gene matches.

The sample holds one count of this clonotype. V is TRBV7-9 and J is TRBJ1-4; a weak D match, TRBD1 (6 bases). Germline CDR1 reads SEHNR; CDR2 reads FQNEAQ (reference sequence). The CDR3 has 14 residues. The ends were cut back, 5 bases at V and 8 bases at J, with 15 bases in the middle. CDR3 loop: CASSPPGAGEKLFF. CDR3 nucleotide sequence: TGTGCCAGCAGCCCCCCGGGGGCAGGCGAAAAACTGTTTTTT.

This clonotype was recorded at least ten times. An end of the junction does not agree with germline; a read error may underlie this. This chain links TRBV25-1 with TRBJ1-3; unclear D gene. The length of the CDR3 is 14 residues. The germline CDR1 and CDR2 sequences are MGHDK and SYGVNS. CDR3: CASSENLEAGPFNF. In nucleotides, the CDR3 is TGTGCCAGCAGTGAAAATCTTGAGGCAGGCCCATTTAATTTT. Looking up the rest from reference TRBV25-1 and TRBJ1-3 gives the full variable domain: EADIYQTPRYLVIGTGKKITLECSQTMGHDKMYWYQQDPGMELHLIHYSYGVNSTEKGDLSSESTVSRIRTEHFPLTLESARPSHTSQYLCASSENLEAGPFNFGEGSWLTVV.

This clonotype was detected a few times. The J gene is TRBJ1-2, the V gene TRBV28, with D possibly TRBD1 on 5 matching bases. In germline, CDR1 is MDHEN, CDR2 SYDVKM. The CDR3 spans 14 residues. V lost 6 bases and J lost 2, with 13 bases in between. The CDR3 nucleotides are TGTGCCAGCAGCTTCTCCGGGGACAACTATGGCTACACCTTC. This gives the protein CASSFSGDNYGYTF.

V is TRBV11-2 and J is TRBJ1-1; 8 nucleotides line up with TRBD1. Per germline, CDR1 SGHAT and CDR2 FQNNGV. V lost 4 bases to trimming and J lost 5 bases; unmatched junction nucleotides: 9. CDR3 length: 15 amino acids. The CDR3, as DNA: TGTGCCAGCAGCTCCATACGACAGGGGTGGACTGAAGCTTTCTTT. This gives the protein CASSSIRQGWTEAFF. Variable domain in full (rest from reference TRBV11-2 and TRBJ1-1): EAGVAQSPRYKIIEKRQSVAFWCNPISGHATLYWYQQILGQGPKLLIQFQNNGVVDDSQLPKDRFSAERLKGVDSTLKIQPAKLEDSAVYLCASSSIRQGWTEAFFGQGTRLTVV.

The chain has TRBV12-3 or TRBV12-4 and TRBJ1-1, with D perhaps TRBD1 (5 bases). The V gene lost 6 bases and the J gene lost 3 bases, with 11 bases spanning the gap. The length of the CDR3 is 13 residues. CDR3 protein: CASRRGEHTEAFF. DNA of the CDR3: TGTGCCAGCAGGAGGGGTGAACACACTGAAGCTTTCTTT.

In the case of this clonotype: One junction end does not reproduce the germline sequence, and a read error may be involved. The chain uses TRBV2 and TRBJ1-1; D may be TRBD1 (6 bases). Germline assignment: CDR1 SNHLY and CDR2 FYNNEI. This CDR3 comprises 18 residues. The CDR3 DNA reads TGTGCCAGCAGTGAAGCGCTTCTATGGCAGGGGTCGAACACTGGAGCTTTCTTT. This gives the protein CASSEALLWQGSNTGAFF.

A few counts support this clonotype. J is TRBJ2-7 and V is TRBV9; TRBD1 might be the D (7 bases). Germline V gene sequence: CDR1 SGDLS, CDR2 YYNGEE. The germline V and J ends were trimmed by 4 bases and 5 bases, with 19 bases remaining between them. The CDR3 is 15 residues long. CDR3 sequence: CASSFTGVGGNEQYF. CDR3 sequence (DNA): TGTGCCAGCAGCTTCACAGGGGTTGGGGGGAACGAGCAGTACTTC.

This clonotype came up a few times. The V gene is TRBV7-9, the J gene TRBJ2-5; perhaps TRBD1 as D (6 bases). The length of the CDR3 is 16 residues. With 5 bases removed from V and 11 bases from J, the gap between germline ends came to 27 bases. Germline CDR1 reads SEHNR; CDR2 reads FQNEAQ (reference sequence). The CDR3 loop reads CASSRFGDTDSYKQYF. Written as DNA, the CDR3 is TGTGCCAGCAGCCGCTTCGGGGACACAGACTCCTACAAGCAGTACTTC. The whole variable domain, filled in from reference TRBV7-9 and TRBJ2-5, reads DTGVSQNPRHKITKRGQNVTFRCDPISEHNRLYWYRQTLGQGPEFLTYFQNEAQLEKSRLLSDRFSAERPKGSFSTLEIQRTEQGDSAMYLCASSRFGDTDSYKQYFGPGTRLLVL.

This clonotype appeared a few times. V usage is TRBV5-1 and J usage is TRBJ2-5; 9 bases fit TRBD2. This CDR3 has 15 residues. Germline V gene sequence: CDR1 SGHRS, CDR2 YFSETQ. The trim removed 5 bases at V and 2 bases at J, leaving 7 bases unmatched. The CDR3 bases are TGCGCCAGCAGACACGCGGGAGGGGGACAAGAGACCCAGTACTTC. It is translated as CASRHAGGGQETQYF.

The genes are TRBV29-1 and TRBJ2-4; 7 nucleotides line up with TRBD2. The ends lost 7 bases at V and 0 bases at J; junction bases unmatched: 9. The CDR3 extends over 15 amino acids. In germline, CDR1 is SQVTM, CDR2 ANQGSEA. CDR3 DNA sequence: TGCAGCGCCCTGGGGGGGACCCTAGCCAAAAACATTCAGTACTTC. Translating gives CSALGGTLAKNIQYF. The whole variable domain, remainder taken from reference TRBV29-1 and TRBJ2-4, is SAVISQKPSRDICQRGTSLTIQCQVDSQVTMMFWYRQQPGQSLTLIATANQGSEATYESGFVIDKFPISRPNLTFSTLTVSNMSPEDSSIYLCSALGGTLAKNIQYFGAGTRLSVL.

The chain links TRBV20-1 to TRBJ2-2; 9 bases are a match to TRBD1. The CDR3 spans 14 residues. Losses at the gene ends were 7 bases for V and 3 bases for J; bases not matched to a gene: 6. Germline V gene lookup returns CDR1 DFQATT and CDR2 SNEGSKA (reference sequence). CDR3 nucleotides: TGCAGTGTCCTCCGGGACAGGGACACCGGGGAGCTGTTTTTT. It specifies CSVLRDRDTGELFF.

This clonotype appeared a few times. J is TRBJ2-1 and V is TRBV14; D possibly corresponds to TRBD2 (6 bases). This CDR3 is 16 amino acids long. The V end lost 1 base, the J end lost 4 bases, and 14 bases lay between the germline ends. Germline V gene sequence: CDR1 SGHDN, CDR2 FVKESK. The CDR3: CASSQVALAEYNEQFF. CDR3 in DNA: TGTGCCAGCAGCCAAGTGGCATTAGCGGAATACAATGAGCAGTTCTTC.

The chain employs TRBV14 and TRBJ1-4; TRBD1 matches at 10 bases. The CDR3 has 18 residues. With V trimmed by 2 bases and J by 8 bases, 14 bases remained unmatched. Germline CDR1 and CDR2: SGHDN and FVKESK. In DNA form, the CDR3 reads TGTGCCAGCAGCCAACCGGGACAGGGGACCACGTCCCGCGAAAAACTGTTTTTT. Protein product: CASSQPGQGTTSREKLFF.

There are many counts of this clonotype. The CDR3 sequence: CASSPLNEKLFF. DNA for the CDR3: TGTGCCAGCTCACCCCTGAATGAAAAACTGTTTTTT. The gene calls are TRBV18 and TRBJ1-4; D remains unclear. Trimming cost V 3 bases and J 5 bases, with 4 bases left between them. The CDR3 sequence is 12 residues long. Germline CDR1 reads KGHSH; CDR2 reads LQKENI.

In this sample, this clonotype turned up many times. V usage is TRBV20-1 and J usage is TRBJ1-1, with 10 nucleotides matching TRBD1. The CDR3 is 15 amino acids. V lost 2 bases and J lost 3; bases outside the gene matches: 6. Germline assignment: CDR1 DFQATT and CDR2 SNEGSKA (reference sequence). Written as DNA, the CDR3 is TGCAGTGCTAGACCCCTGGACAGGGGGGACACTGAAGCTTTCTTT. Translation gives CSARPLDRGDTEAFF.

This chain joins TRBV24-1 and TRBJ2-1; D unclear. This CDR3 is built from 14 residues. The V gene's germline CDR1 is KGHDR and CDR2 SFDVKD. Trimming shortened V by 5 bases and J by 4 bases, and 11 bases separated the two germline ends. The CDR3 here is CATSGASEYNEQFF. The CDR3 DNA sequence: TGTGCCACCAGTGGTGCTTCGGAGTACAATGAGCAGTTCTTC.

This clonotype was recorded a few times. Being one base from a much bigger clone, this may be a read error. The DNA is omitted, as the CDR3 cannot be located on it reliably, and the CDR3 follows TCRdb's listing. The CDR3 is CAGTFGSGELFF. The V call is TRBV7-2, the J call TRBJ2-2. CDR1 is SGHTA and CDR2 is FQGNSA in the germline V gene. The CDR3 contains 12 residues when both ends are counted.

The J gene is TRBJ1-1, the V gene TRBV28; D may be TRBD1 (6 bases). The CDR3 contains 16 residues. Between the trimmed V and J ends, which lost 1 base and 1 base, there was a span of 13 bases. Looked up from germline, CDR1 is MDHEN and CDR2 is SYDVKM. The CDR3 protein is CASSLYGGPGNTEAFF. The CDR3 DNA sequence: TGTGCCAGCAGTTTATATGGGGGGCCCGGGAACACTGAAGCTTTCTTT.